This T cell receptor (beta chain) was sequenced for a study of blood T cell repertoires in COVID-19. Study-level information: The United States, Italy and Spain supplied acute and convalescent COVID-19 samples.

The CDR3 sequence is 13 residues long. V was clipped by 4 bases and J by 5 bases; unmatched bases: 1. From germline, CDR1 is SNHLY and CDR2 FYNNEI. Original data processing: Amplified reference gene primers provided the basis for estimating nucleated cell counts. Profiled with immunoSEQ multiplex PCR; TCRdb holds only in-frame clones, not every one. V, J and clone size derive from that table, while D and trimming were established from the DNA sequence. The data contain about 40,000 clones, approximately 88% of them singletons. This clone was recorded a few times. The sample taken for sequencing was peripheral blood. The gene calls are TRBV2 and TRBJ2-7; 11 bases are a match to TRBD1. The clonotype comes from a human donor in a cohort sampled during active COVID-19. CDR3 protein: CASSGDRGNEQYF. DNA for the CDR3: TGTGCCAGCAGTGGGGACAGGGGGAACGAGCAGTACTTC. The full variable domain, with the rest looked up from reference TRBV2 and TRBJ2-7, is EPEVTQTPSHQVTQMGQEVILRCVPISNHLYFYWYRQILGQKVEFLVSFYNNEISEKSEIFDDQFSVERPDGSNFTLKIRSTKLEDSAMYFCASSGDRGNEQYFGPGTRLTVT.